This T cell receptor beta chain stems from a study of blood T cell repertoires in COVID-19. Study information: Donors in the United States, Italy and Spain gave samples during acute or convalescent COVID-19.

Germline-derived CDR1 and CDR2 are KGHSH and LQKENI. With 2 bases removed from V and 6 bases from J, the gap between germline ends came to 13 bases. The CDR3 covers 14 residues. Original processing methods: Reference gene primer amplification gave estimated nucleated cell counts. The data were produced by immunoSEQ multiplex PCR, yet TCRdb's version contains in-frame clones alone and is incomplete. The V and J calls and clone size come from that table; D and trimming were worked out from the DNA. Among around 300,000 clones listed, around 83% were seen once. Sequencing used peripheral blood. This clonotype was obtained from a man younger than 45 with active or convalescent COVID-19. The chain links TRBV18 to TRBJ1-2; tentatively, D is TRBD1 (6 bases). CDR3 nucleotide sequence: TGTGCCAGCTCACCAGGAAACAGGGAACATGGCTACACCTTC. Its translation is CASSPGNREHGYTF.